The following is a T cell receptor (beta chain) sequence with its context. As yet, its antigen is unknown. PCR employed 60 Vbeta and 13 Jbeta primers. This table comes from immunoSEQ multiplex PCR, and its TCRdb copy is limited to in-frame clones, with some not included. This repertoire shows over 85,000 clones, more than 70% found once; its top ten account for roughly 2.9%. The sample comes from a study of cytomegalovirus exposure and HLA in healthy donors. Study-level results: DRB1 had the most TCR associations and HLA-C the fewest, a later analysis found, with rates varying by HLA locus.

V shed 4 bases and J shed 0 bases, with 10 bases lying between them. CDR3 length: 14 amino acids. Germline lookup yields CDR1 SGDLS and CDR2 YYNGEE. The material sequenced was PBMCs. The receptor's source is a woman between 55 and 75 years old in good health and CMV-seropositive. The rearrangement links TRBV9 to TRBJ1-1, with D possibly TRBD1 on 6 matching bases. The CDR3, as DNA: TGTGCCAGCAGCACTCAGGGGTTGAACACTGAAGCTTTCTTT. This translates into CASSTQGLNTEAFF.